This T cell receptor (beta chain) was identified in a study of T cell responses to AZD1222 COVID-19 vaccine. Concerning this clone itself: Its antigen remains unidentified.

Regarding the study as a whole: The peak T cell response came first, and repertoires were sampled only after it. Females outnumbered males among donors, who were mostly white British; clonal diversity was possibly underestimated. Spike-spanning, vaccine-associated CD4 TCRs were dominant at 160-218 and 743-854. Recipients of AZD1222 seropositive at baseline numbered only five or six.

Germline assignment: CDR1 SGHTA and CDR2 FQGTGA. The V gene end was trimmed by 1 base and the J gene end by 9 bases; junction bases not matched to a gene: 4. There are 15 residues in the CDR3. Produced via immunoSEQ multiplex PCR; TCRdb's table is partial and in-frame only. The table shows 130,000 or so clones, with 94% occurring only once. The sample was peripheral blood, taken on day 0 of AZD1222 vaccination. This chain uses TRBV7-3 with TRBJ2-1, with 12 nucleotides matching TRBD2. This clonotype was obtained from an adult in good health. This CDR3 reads CASSLRLAGVSEQFF. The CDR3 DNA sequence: TGTGCCAGCAGCTTAAGACTAGCGGGAGTGTCTGAGCAGTTCTTC. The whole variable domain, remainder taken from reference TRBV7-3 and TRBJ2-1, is GAGVSQTPSNKVTEKGKYVELRCDPISGHTALYWYRQSLGQGPEFLIYFQGTGAADDSGLPNDRFFAVRPEGSVSTLKIQRTERGDSAVYLCASSLRLAGVSEQFFGPGTRLTVL.